What follows is one TCR beta chain and its context. Its target is not known. The data originate from a study of OX40 agonist ivuxolimab in advanced cancers. Study overall: Head and neck, renal cell, melanoma or hepatocellular carcinoma were the cancers that dose-escalation patients had. General study findings and limits: At 0.1 to 3.0 mg/kg and by week 6, CD4+ and CD8+ T cells in the blood had expanded clonally. Normalized T-cell clonal expansion was also low in some nonresponders.

The data were produced by immunoSEQ multiplex PCR, yet TCRdb's version contains in-frame clones alone and is incomplete. The data hold some 80,000 clones, with more than 90% observed a single time. CDR1 and CDR2 from the germline V gene are SGHRS and YFSETQ. The CDR3 sequence is 15 residues long. The V segment lost 4 bases and the J segment 10 bases; nucleotides outside the gene matches: 9. The TCR was taken from an adult with an advanced solid tumor such as melanoma, head and neck, liver or kidney cancer. This sequence joins TRBV5-1 and TRBJ2-1, with TRBD2 identical over 12 bases. Here the sequenced sample was CD4+ or CD8+ T cells sorted from blood, taken in a trial of the OX40 agonist ivuxolimab. CDR3 nucleotides: TGCGCCAGCAGCCTCTCGACTAGCGGGAGTGGGGAGCAGTTCTTC. This sequence encodes CASSLSTSGSGEQFF.